This T cell receptor (beta chain) was sequenced for a study of CD8+ T cells in alopecia areata (dated by TCRdb to 2016 to 2019). At the level of the whole study: The treated patients, all with moderate-to-severe alopecia areata, were enrolled in an open-label pilot trial of oral tofacitinib given at 5 to 10 mg twice daily. Human TCRbeta sequencing covered scalp tissue and sorted CD4+ and CD8+ peripheral blood T cells from patchy and totalis/universalis alopecia areata patients and healthy controls. For the treated patients, the SALT score, which quantifies what percentage of scalp surface area is affected, served as the measure of disease severity. Biopsies were taken from tofacitinib-treated patients at baseline and again at 4 and 24 weeks into treatment, and several of those patients also had a later scalp biopsy. RNA came from the PAXgene miRNA kit for fixed scalp, the miRNeasy kit for PBMCs, and the RNeasy kit for mouse skin. TCRbeta CDR3 regions were amplified by immunoSEQ multiplex PCR with 35 Vbeta forward and 13 Jbeta reverse primers. Tofacitinib was administered for 6 to 18 months, and 6 months of follow-up off drug were then conducted to assess delayed response and recurrence. Scalp clonality was compared across normal scalp (n=4), patchy alopecia areata scalp (n=8), and alopecia totalis/universalis scalp (n=8). In both human patients and the C3H/HeJ mouse model, the study applied high-throughput TCRbeta sequencing to look at T cell clonal expansion in alopecia areata.

Trimmed from V: 6 bases; trimmed from J: 8 bases; junction bases lacking a gene match: 8. Taken from cysteine to phenylalanine, the CDR3 has 13 residues. Of the read, only the CDR3 DNA is kept; its 39 bases are in frame from base 1. CDR1 and CDR2 (MGHDK, SYGVNS) derive from the germline V gene. Interpreted using the paper, the treatment or condition label stands for: oral pan-JAK inhibitor, 5-10 mg twice daily. Lesional scalp punch biopsies and peripheral blood were collected from alopecia areata patients. PBMCs were separated by density centrifugation and stained for CD3, CD4 and CD8, after which CD4+ and CD8+ T cells were sorted on a FACSAria. Study-wide conclusions, independent of this receptor: Tofacitinib significantly lowered scalp clonality and the number of expanded CD8+ clones among the top 100 scalp clones. Lesional scalp, especially in alopecia totalis/universalis, showed higher clonality and more expanded CD8+ clones than normal scalp, suggesting antigenic drive. The treated cohort was small, with a single nonresponder, so links between baseline CD8+ expansion and response need larger studies. Scalp TCR repertoire analysis is complicated because resident alphabeta T cells in normal human skin are also sequenced, whereas mouse skin is dominated by gammadelta T cells. Many expanded lesional clones persisted in scalp and blood during tofacitinib treatment, which may partly explain relapse after stopping treatment. Shared TCR sequences between patients were less evident than in mice, which may be partly attributable to HLA diversity in the patient population.

As concerns this clone: Its antigen remains unidentified. No base-level quality is on record; no much larger clone is a single base apart.

The library was built by means of the immunoSEQ multiplex PCR assay. For TCR sequencing, RNA was extracted from every sample and reverse transcribed into cDNA to serve as template. SuperScript III was used for first-strand cDNA synthesis, primed with a 2:1 mix of oligo-dT and random hexamers. A synthetic immune receptor repertoire was used to assess amplification bias, and residual bias was removed computationally. The original methods were these. Raw reads were preprocessed to remove errors, and CDR3 was defined by IMGT conventions from the conserved cysteine to phenylalanine. Clonality was computed by normalizing Shannon entropy by log2 of the number of productive unique TCRs and subtracting the result from 1. CD4 or CD8 identity of scalp clones was inferred by cross-referencing scalp TCRbeta sequences with sorted blood CD4 and CD8 repertoires. TCRdb re-hosts the immuneACCESS table, in-frame sequences only. Its copies lack some clones; in the studies checked, an unresolved V gene accounts for under half of them, and the cause for the rest is not known. V, J and clone size reflect that table, while D and trimming were determined from the DNA. This sample gives some 190,000 clones in total; 64% of them show up just once. Together, the top ten hold about 1.3% of the sample.

This TCR came from a human donor with alopecia areata. Sequenced material: CD4+ T cells sorted from blood, taken between weeks 47 and 50, from a patient treated with tofacitinib. The chain is assembled from TRBV25-1 and TRBJ1-1, with 8 bases in between that match TRBD1. The bases read TGTGCCAGCAGCCCCGGACAGGGTGCCGAAGCTTTCTTT. The resulting protein is CASSPGQGAEAFF.